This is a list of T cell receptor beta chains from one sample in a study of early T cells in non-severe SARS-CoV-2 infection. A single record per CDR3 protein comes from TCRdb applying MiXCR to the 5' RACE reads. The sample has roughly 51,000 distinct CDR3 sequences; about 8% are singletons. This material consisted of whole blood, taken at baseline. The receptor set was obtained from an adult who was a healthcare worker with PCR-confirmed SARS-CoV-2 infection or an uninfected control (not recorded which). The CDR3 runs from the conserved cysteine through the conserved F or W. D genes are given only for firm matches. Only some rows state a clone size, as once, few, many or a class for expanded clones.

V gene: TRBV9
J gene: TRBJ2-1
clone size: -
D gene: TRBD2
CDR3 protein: CASSGSGSYSYNEQFF
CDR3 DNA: TGTGCCAGCAGCGGTAGCGGGTCCTACTCCTACAATGAGCAGTTCTTC

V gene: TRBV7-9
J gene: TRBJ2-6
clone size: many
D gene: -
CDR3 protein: CASTLLDFGRGGANVLTF
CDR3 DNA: TGTGCCAGCACCCTTCTGGACTTCGGTCGGGGCGGGGCCAACGTCCTGACTTTC

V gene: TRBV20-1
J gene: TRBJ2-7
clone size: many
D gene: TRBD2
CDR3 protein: CSARFTSGDYYEQYF
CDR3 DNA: TGCAGTGCTCGCTTTACTAGCGGAGATTACTACGAGCAGTACTTC

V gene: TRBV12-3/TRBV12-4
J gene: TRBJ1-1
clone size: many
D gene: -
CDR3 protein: CASNPPGGANTEAFF
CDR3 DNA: TGTGCCAGCAACCCCCCGGGTGGGGCGAACACTGAAGCTTTCTTT

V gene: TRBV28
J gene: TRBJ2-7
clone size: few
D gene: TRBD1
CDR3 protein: CASRKDRGTSYEQYF
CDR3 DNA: TGTGCCAGCAGAAAAGACAGGGGAACCTCCTACGAGCAGTACTTC

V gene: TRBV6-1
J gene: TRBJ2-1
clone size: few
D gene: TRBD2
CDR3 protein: CASSEGTRAYNEQFF
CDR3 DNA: TGTGCCAGCAGTGAAGGGACTAGGGCTTACAATGAGCAGTTCTTC

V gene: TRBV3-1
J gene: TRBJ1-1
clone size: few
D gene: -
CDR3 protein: CASRAGVVNTEAFF
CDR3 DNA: TGTGCCAGCAGGGCAGGGGTTGTGAACACTGAAGCTTTCTTT

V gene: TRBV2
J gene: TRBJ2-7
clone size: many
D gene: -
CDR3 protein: CASSVSSISHYF
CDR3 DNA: TGTGCCAGCAGTGTTTCCAGCATCAGTCACTACTTC

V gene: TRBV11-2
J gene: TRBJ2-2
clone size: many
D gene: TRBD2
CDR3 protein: CASSSPLAGGPGELFF
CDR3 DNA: TGTGCCAGCAGCTCTCCCCTAGCGGGAGGGCCCGGGGAGCTGTTTTTT

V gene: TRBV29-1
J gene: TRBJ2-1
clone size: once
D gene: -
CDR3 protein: CSGTDYYNEQFF
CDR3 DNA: TGCAGCGGGACGGACTACTACAATGAGCAGTTCTTC

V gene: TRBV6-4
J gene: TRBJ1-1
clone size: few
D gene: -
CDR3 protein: CASSDSAGGGTEAFF
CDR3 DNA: TGTGCCAGCAGTGACTCCGCTGGGGGGGGCACTGAAGCTTTCTTT

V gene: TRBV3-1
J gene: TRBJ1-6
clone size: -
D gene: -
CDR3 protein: CASRKAQGRNSPLHF
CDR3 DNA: TGTGCCAGCAGAAAAGCCCAGGGGCGAAATTCACCCCTCCACTTT

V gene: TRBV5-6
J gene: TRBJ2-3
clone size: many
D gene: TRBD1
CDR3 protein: CASSPTGASTDTQYF
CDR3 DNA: TGTGCCAGCAGCCCGACAGGGGCTAGCACAGATACGCAGTATTTT

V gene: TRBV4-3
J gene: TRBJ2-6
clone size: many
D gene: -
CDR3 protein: CASSQDLIPAISGANVLTF
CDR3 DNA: TGCGCCAGCAGCCAAGATTTAATTCCTGCGATCTCTGGGGCCAACGTCCTGACTTTC

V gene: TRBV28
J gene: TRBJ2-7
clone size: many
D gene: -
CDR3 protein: CASREGQYEQYF
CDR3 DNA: TGTGCCAGCAGGGAGGGCCAGTACGAGCAGTACTTC

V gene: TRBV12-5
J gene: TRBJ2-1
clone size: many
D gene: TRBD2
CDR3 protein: CASGQSGGLADEQFF
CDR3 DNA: TGTGCTAGTGGCCAGAGCGGGGGACTAGCGGATGAGCAGTTCTTC

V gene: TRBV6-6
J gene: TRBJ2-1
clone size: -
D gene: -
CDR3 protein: CASSYYPGGGNEQFF
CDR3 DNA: TGTGCCAGCAGTTACTATCCCGGAGGGGGCAATGAGCAGTTCTTC

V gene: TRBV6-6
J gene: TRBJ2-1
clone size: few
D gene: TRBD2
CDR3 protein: CASSTGLEYNEQFF
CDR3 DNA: TGTGCCAGCTCCACGGGACTAGAATACAATGAGCAGTTCTTC

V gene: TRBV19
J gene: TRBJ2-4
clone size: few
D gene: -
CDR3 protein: CASSISLTGLTKKNIQYF
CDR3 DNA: TGTGCCAGTAGTATTAGCCTTACGGGACTCACGAAGAAAAACATTCAGTACTTC

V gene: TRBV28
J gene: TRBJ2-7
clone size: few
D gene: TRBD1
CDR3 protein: CASSPTGQGPPYEQYF
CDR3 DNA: TGTGCCAGCAGTCCAACAGGACAGGGACCCCCTTACGAGCAGTACTTC

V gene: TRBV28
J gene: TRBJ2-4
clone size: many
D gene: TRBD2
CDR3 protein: CASSGLSSGSAKNIQYF
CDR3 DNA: TGTGCCAGCAGTGGTCTTTCTAGCGGGAGCGCCAAAAACATTCAGTACTTC

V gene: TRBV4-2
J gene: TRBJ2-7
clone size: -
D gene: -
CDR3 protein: CASSQEVGGSYEQYF
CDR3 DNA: TGTGCCAGCAGCCAAGAAGTAGGGGGATCCTACGAGCAGTACTTC

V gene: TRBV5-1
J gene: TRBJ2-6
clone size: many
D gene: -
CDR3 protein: CASSPAVGAGANVLTF
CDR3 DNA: TGCGCCAGCAGCCCGGCCGTTGGTGCTGGGGCCAACGTCCTGACTTTC

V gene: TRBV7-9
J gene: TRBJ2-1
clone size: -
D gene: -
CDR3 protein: CASSLLPNEQFF
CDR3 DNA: TGTGCCAGCAGCTTACTTCCCAATGAGCAGTTCTTC

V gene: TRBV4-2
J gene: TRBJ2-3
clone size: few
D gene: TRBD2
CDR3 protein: CASSEPDGSGRDTQYF
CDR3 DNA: TGTGCCAGCAGTGAACCCGACGGGAGCGGGAGAGATACGCAGTATTTT

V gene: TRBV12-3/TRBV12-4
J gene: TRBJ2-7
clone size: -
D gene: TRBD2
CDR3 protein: CASSPTSGAYEQYF
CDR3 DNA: TGTGCCAGCAGTCCGACTAGCGGGGCCTACGAGCAGTACTTC

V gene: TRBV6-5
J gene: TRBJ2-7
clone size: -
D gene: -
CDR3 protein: CASSYSGGGPYEQYF
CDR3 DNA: TGTGCCAGCAGTTACTCAGGCGGAGGGCCCTACGAGCAGTACTTC

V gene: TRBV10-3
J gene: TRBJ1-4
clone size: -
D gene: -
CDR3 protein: CAISERGGEKLFF
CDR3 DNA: TGTGCCATCAGTGAAAGGGGAGGTGAAAAACTGTTTTTT

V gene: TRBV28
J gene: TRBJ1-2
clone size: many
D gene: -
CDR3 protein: CASSLRLHGYTF
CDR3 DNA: TGTGCCAGCAGTTTGCGCCTTCATGGCTACACCTTC

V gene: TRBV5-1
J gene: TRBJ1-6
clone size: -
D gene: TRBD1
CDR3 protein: CASHDRPGQDNSPLHF
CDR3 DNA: TGCGCCAGCCACGACCGTCCCGGACAGGATAATTCACCCCTCCACTTT

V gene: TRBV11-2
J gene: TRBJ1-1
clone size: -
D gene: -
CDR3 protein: CASGINTEAFF
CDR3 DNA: TGTGCCAGCGGAATTAACACTGAAGCTTTCTTT

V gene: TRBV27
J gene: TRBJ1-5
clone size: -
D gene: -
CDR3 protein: CASWRLGSNQPQHF
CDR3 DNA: TGTGCCAGCTGGAGGCTGGGAAGCAATCAGCCCCAGCATTTT

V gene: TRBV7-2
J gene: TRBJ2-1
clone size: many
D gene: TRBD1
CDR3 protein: CASSLGQGAYNEQFF
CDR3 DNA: TGTGCCAGCAGCCTGGGACAGGGGGCTTACAATGAGCAGTTCTTC

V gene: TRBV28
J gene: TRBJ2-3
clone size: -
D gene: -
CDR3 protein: CASSPGLRSSTDTQYF
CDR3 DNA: TGTGCCAGCAGCCCTGGACTTCGCTCTAGCACAGATACGCAGTATTTT

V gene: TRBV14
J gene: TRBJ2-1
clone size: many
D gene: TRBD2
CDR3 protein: CASSQDGGSSYNEQFF
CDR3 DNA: TGTGCCAGCAGCCAAGATGGCGGGAGCTCCTACAATGAGCAGTTCTTC

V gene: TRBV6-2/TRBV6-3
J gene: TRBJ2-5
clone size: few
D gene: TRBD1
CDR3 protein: CASSHTGTGRETQYF
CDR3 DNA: TGTGCCAGCAGTCACACCGGGACAGGGAGGGAGACCCAGTACTTC

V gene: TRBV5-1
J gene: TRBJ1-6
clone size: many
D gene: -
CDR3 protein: CASSLDGLLGSPLHF
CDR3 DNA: TGCGCCAGCAGCTTGGACGGCCTATTGGGGTCACCCCTCCACTTT

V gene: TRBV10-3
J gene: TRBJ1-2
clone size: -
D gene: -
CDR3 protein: CAISESLSGYTF
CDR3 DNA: TGTGCCATCAGTGAGTCCCTGAGCGGCTACACCTTC

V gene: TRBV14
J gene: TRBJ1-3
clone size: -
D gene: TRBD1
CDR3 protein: CASSQGDRSFRNTIYF
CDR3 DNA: TGTGCCAGCAGCCAAGGGGACAGGTCGTTTCGAAACACCATATATTTT

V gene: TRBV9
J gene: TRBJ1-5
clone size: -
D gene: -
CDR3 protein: CASSVVRDGSNQPQHF
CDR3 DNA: TGTGCCAGCAGCGTAGTGCGAGACGGTAGCAATCAGCCCCAGCATTTT

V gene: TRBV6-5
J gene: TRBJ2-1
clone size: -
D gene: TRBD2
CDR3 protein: CASSTGGDGLAQGSYNEQFF
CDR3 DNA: TGTGCCAGCAGTACCGGTGGCGACGGACTAGCGCAAGGCTCCTACAATGAGCAGTTCTTC

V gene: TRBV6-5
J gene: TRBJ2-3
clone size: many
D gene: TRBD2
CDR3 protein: CASSSTRLAPTDTQYF
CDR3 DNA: TGTGCCAGCAGTTCAACCCGACTAGCGCCTACAGATACGCAGTATTTT

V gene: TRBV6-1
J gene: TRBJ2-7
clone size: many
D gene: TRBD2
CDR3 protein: CASSDRTSGAYEQYF
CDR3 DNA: TGTGCCAGCAGTGACAGGACTAGCGGAGCCTACGAGCAGTACTTC

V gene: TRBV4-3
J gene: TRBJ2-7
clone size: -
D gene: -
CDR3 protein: CASSQEARTYEQYF
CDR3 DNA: TGCGCCAGCAGCCAAGAGGCGAGAACCTACGAGCAGTACTTC

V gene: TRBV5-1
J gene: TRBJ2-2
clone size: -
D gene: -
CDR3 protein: CASSFGTSGASTGELFF
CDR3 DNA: TGCGCCAGCAGCTTTGGGACGTCAGGGGCCAGCACCGGGGAGCTGTTTTTT

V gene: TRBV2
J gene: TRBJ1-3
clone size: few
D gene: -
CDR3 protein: CASSVTGNTIYF
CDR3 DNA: TGTGCCAGCAGTGTTACTGGAAACACCATATATTTT

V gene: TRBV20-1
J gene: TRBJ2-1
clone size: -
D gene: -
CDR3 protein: CSGPGENGDLGYGQFF
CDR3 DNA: TGCAGTGGGCCTGGGGAGAATGGTGACCTGGGGTATGGGCAGTTCTTC

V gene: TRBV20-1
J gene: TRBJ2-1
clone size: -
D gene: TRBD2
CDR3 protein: CSARTGLADSSSYNEQFF
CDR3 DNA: TGCAGTGCTAGAACCGGACTAGCGGATAGTAGCTCCTACAATGAGCAGTTCTTC

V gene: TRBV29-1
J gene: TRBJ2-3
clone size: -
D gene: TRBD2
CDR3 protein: CSTTSGSTDTQYF
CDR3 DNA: TGCAGCACCACTAGCGGGAGCACAGATACGCAGTATTTT

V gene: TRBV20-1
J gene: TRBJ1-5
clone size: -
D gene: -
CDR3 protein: CSASVGISNQPQHF
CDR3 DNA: TGCAGTGCTAGCGTGGGGATAAGCAATCAGCCCCAGCATTTT